This T cell receptor beta chain was found in a study of T cells in Graves' hyperthyroidism and ophthalmopathy. Overall study: At initial diagnosis, before any treatment had begun, peripheral blood was obtained.

Amplification yielded TCR beta CDR3 regions, with RNA transcripts as the source. A set of HTBI primers served as the primers for a first-round RT-PCR of the TCR CDR3. Each CDR3 protein gets one entry after TCRdb re-called the multiplex PCR reads with MiXCR. The sample shows some 440,000 distinct CDR3 sequences, around 14% of them seen only once. From germline, CDR1 is LGHNT and CDR2 FRNRAP. The length of the CDR3 is 17 residues. Cells are PBMCs isolated from about 10 ml of fresh blood. In this sample, this clonotype turned up a few times. Its target is unknown. The junction differs from germline at one of its ends, possibly a read error. Study-level points and caveats: Most thyroid-expanded clonotypes above 0.001 were also found in blood.

The sequence came from a woman between 18 and 30 years old with Graves' hyperthyroidism. The sequencing sample was made of blood. J is TRBJ2-7 and V is TRBV12-5; D gene uncertain. Written as DNA, the CDR3 is TGTGCTAGTGGTTCCCCCACCCCGGCAGGCTTCATCTACGGGCAGTACTTC. Translation gives CASGSPTPAGFIYGQYF.